These 16 T cell receptor beta chains were all obtained from the same sample, sequenced in a study of blood T cell repertoires in COVID-19. Only in-frame clones appear in the TCRdb table, and some are missing; sequencing was by immunoSEQ multiplex PCR. The sample shows roughly 200,000 clones, approximately 81% of them seen only once. Source material: peripheral blood. The receptors derive from a woman of 80 years or more with acute or convalescent COVID-19.

The chain carries TRBV7-2 and TRBJ2-5; perhaps TRBD1 as D (6 bases). The germline CDR1 and CDR2 sequences are SGHTA and FQGNSA. The CDR3 is made up of 14 amino acids. The V gene lost 7 bases and the J gene lost 4 bases, with 16 bases spanning the gap. CDR3 sequence reads: CASTFYRAGETQYF. CDR3 DNA sequence: TGTGCCAGCACCTTTTACAGGGCGGGAGAGACCCAGTACTTC.

This clone occurred once. The CDR3 region is CASSSRSRNQPQHF. The CDR3 region has the DNA TGTGCCAGTAGCTCCCGGTCCCGCAATCAGCCCCAGCATTTT. V usage is TRBV19 and J usage is TRBJ1-5; D is uncertain. Germline V CDR1 and CDR2: LNHDA, SQIVND (reference sequence). Trimming took 6 bases from V and 2 from J, leaving 11 bases between them. The CDR3 covers 14 residues.

V and J are TRBV11-2 and TRBJ2-5; TRBD1 is a possible D gene (6 bases). Per the germline V gene, CDR1 is SGHAT and CDR2 is FQNNGV. V shed 2 bases and J shed 2 bases, with 12 bases lying between them. The CDR3 is 15 amino acids. CDR3 loop: CASSLRGTSQETQYF. The DNA for the CDR3 is TGTGCCAGCAGCTTAAGGGGGACATCACAAGAGACCCAGTACTTC.

The chain has TRBV6-5 and TRBJ1-2; D might be TRBD1 (6 bases). CDR3 length equals 15 residues. V was trimmed by 0 bases and J by 4 bases, leaving 12 bases between them. The germline CDR1 and CDR2 sequences are MNHEY and SVGAGI. The CDR3 region has the DNA TGTGCCAGCAGTTACTCGCGGGGGGCTCCCTATGGCTACACCTTC. This codes for CASSYSRGAPYGYTF.

This clone was seen a single time. The chain is built from TRBV2 and TRBJ1-5; weak D call: TRBD1 (5 bases). Trimming removed 2 bases from V and 0 bases from J, with 8 bases in between. CDR1 SNHLY and CDR2 FYNNEI come from the germline V gene. This CDR3 spans 15 amino acids. The CDR3 region has the DNA TGTGCCAGCAGTGAAAGAACAGGTAGCAATCAGCCCCAGCATTTT. This encodes CASSERTGSNQPQHF.

The chain couples TRBV5-4 to TRBJ1-6, with D possibly matching TRBD1 (6 bases). Trimming took 0 bases from V and 7 from J, leaving 14 bases between them. This CDR3 region has 16 residues. Germline CDR1 and CDR2: SGHNT and YYREEE (reference sequence). CDR3 DNA sequence: TGTGCCAGCAGCTTGGTCCAGGGAGGGGGGAATTCACCCCTCCACTTT. Translating gives CASSLVQGGGNSPLHF.

The rearrangement uses TRBV4-1 and TRBJ2-5; D may be TRBD1 (5 bases). Germline V gene sequence: CDR1 MGHRA, CDR2 YSYEKL. Trimming stripped 0 bases from V and 2 bases from J, with 10 bases between. CDR3 length: 15 amino acids. CDR3 coding DNA: TGCGCCAGCAGCCAAGATCCAGGGCCTCAAGAGACCCAGTACTTC. Amino acids: CASSQDPGPQETQYF.

The genes are TRBV5-4 and TRBJ2-1, with TRBD1 matching 10 bases. After removal of 4 bases from V and 9 bases from J, the junction contained 10 bases not matched to a gene. CDR3 length equals 15 residues. CDR1 SGHNT and CDR2 YYREEE come from the germline V gene (reference sequence). CDR3 nucleotides: TGTGCCAGCAGCACCTCCGGGACAGGGGCGAGTGAGCAGTTCTTC. Translated, it gives CASSTSGTGASEQFF.

A single count supports this clone. V and J are TRBV29-1 and TRBJ2-7; a possible D gene is TRBD2 (5 bases). From germline, CDR1 is SQVTM and CDR2 ANQGSEA. The CDR3 loop spans 13 amino acids. V lost 6 bases and J 3 bases, leaving 15 bases between the germline ends. CDR3 nucleotide sequence: TGCAGCGTCGTCAAGGTAGAGGGCTACGAGCAGTACTTC. This translates into CSVVKVEGYEQYF.

The V call is TRBV6-5, the J call TRBJ2-1; 7 nucleotides align to TRBD1. CDR1 MNHEY and CDR2 SVGAGI come from the germline V gene. V lost 4 bases, J lost 6 bases, and 12 bases stayed unmatched. The CDR3 is 16 amino acids. The CDR3 bases are TGTGCCAGCAGTTCCCAACAGGGGTGGGGGAGCAATGAGCAGTTCTTC. Amino acid sequence: CASSSQQGWGSNEQFF.

This rearrangement joins TRBV6-5 to TRBJ2-2, with 10 bases that match TRBD1. CDR1 is MNHEY, CDR2 SVGAGI, per germline. V lost 6 bases and J lost 1; bases outside the gene matches: 2. This CDR3 has 15 amino acids. The chain's CDR3 is CASSRTGGNTGELFF. The DNA of the CDR3 is TGTGCCAGCAGCCGGACAGGGGGGAACACCGGGGAGCTGTTTTTT.

The CDR3 region is CASRSADAWTGTYEQYF. CDR3 DNA sequence: TGTGCAAGTCGCTCAGCGGACGCTTGGACAGGGACCTACGAGCAGTACTTC. V gene TRBV12-2 combines with J gene TRBJ2-7; the DNA was not compared with TRBD1, the D call given in the table. TRBV12-2 is assigned pseudogene status. The CDR3 length is 17 residues.

This sequence joins TRBV2 and TRBJ2-7; D remains ambiguous. From germline, CDR1 is SNHLY and CDR2 FYNNEI. The CDR3 has 13 residues. The V and J ends lost 8 bases and 6 bases respectively, with 17 bases between them. CDR3 coding DNA: TGTGCCAGCTCCGATGGGCTGTACGGCGAGCAGTACTTC. The encoded protein is CASSDGLYGEQYF.

The V gene is TRBV19, the J gene TRBJ1-1; 8 positions agree with TRBD1. Germline CDR1 and CDR2: LNHDA and SQIVND (reference sequence). Unmatched junction bases numbered 9, after V lost 3 bases and J lost 3 bases. CDR3 size: 16 residues. The CDR3 DNA reads TGTGCCAGTAGTATTCAAGGCAGGGGGCGAGACACTGAAGCTTTCTTT. Encoded protein: CASSIQGRGRDTEAFF.

V and J are TRBV21-1 and TRBJ1-6; the table's D call TRBD1 went unverified against the DNA. TRBV21-1 is a known pseudogene. The CDR3 is made up of 20 amino acids. The CDR3: CASSKSRGTGPGSYNSPLHF. For the CDR3, the DNA is TGTGCCAGCAGCAAATCTCGGGGGACAGGGCCGGGGTCCTATAATTCACCCCTCCACTTT.

The chain joins TRBV28 to TRBJ1-5; 8 nucleotides align to TRBD1. Germline CDR1 reads MDHEN; CDR2 reads SYDVKM. The CDR3 extends over 14 amino acids. Losses at the gene ends were 4 bases for V and 3 bases for J; bases not matched to a gene: 2. CDR3 sequence: CASSSGGYNQPQHF. The CDR3 DNA reads TGTGCCAGCAGTTCAGGGGGCTACAATCAGCCCCAGCATTTT.